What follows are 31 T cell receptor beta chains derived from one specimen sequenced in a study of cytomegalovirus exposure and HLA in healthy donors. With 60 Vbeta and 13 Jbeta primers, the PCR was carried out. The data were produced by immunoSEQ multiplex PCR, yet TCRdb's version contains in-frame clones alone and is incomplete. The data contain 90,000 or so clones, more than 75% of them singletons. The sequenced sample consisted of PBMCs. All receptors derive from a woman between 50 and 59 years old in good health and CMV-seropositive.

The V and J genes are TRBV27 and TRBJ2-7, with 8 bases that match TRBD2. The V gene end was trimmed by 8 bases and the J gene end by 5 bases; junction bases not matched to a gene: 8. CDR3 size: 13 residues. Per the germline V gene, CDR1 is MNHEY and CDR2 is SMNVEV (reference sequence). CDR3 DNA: TGTGCCAGCCGGGGGGGAGGGCGGGACGAGCAGTACTTC. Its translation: CASRGGGRDEQYF.

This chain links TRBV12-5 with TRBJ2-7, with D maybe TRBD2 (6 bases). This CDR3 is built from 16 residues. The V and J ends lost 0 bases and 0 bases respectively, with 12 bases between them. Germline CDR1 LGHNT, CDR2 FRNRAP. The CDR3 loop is CASGLVLRGSSYEQYV. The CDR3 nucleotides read TGTGCTAGTGGTTTGGTATTACGGGGGAGCTCCTACGAGCAGTACGTC.

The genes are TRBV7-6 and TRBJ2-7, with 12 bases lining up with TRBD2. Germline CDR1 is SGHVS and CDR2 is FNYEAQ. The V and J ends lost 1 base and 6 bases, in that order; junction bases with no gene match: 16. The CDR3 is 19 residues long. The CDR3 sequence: CASSLVSASGGAPRGEQYF. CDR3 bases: TGTGCCAGCAGCTTAGTGTCGGCTAGCGGGGGGGCCCCCCGTGGCGAGCAGTACTTC.

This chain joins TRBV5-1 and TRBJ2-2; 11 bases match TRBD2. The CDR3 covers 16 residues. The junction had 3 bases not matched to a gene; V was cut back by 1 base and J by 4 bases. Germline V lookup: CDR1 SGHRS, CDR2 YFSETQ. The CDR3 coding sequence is TGCGCCAGCAGCTTGACTAGCGGGAGCGGCACCGGGGAGCTGTTTTTT. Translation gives CASSLTSGSGTGELFF.

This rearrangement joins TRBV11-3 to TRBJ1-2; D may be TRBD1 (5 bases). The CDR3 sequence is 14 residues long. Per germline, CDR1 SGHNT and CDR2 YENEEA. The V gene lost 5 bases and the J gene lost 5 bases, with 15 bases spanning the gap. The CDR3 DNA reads TGTGCCAGCAGCGGCGTTGGGGCCCCGTATGGCTACACCTTC. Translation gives CASSGVGAPYGYTF.

The CDR3 spells CAWSTGQGTGANVLTF. Written as DNA, the CDR3 is TGTGCCTGGAGCACGGGACAGGGGACCGGGGCCAACGTCCTGACTTTC. The genes are TRBV30 and TRBJ2-6, with 10 bases identical to TRBD1. The CDR3 runs to 16 residues. The germline CDR1 and CDR2 sequences are GTSNPN and SVGIG (reference sequence). The trim removed 3 bases at V and 4 bases at J, leaving 6 bases unmatched.

CDR3 DNA: TGTGCCAGTAGCCCCGGGACAGGGATAGGGATCCAGCATTTT. Translated, it gives CASSPGTGIGIQHF. V is TRBV19 and J is TRBJ1-5, with 9 positions matching TRBD1. Per the germline V gene, CDR1 is LNHDA and CDR2 is SQIVND (reference sequence). The CDR3 spans 14 residues. V shed 6 bases and J 12 bases; nucleotides not matched to a gene: 12.

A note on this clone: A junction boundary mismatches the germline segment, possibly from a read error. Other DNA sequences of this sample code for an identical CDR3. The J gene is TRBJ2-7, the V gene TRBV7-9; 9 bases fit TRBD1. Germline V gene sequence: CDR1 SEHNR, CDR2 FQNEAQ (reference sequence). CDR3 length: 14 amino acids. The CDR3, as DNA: TGCGCCAGCAGCATCGGACAGGGGTTGGAAGAGCAGTACTTC. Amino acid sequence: CASSIGQGLEEQYF.

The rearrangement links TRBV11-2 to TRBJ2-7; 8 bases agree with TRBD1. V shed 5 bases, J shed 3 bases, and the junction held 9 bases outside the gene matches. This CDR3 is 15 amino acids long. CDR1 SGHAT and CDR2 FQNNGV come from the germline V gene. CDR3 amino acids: CASSLRTGIYYEQYF. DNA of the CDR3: TGTGCCAGCAGCCTAAGGACAGGGATTTACTACGAGCAGTACTTC. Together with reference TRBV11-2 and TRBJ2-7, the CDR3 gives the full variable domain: EAGVAQSPRYKIIEKRQSVAFWCNPISGHATLYWYQQILGQGPKLLIQFQNNGVVDDSQLPKDRFSAERLKGVDSTLKIQPAKLEDSAVYLCASSLRTGIYYEQYFGPGTRLTVT.

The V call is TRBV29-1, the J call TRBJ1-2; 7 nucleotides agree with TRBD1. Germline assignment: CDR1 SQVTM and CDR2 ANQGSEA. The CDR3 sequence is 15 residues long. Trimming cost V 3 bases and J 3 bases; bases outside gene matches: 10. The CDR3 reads CSVDNVGDRYYGYTF. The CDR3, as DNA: TGCAGCGTTGACAATGTGGGGGACAGATACTATGGCTACACCTTC.

CDR3 protein: CASSPFAPLADNSPLHF. CDR3 bases: TGTGCCAGCTCACCATTTGCCCCCCTGGCGGATAATTCACCCCTCCACTTT. The V and J genes are TRBV18 and TRBJ1-6; no reliable D call. The V and J ends lost 2 bases and 5 bases respectively, with 16 bases between them. Per germline, CDR1 KGHSH and CDR2 LQKENI. The CDR3 spans 17 residues. The full variable domain, in which reference TRBV18 and TRBJ1-6 provide the parts outside the CDR3, is NAGVMQNPRHLVRRRGQEARLRCSPMKGHSHVYWYRQLPEEGLKFMVYLQKENIIDESGMPKERFSAEFPKEGPSILRIQQVVRGDSAAYFCASSPFAPLADNSPLHFGNGTRLTVT.

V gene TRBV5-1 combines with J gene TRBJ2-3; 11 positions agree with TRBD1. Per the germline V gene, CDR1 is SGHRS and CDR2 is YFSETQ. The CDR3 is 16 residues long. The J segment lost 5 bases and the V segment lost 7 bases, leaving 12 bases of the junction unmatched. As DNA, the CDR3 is TGCGCCAGCTTAGCTTGGTCGGGACAGGGGGTAGATACGCAGTATTTT. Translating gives CASLAWSGQGVDTQYF.

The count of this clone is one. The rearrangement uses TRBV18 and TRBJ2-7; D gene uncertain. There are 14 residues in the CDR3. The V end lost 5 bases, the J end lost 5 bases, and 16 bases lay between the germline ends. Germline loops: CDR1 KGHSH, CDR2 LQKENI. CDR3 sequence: CASSTSTTGHEQYV. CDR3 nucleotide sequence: TGTGCCAGCTCAACCTCTACTACTGGCCACGAGCAGTACGTC.

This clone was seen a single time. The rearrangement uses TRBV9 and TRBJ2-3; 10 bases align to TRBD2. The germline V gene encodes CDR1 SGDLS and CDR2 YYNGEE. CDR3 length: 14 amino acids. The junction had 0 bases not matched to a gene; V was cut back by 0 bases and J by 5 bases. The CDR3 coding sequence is TGTGCCAGCAGCGTAGGGACTAGCGGAGATACGCAGTATTTT. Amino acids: CASSVGTSGDTQYF.

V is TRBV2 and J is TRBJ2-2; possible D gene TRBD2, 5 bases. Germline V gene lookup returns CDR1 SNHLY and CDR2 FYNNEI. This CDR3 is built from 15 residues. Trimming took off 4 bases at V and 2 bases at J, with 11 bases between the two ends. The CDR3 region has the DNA TGTGCCAGCAGTGGTGGCGGGTTAAACACCGGGGAGCTGTTTTTT. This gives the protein CASSGGGLNTGELFF.

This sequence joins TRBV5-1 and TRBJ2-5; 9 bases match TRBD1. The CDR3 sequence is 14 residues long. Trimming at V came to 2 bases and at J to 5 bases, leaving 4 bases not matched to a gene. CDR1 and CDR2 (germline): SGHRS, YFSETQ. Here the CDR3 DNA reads TGCGCCAGCAGCTTACAGGGGGCCGGGGAGACCCAGTACTTC. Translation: CASSLQGAGETQYF.

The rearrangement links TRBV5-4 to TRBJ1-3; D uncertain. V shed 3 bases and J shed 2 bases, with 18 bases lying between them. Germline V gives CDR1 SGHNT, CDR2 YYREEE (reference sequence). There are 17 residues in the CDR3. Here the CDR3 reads CASSSSRAQEPGNTIYF. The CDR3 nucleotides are TGTGCCAGCAGCTCCTCGAGGGCCCAAGAACCTGGAAACACCATATATTTT.

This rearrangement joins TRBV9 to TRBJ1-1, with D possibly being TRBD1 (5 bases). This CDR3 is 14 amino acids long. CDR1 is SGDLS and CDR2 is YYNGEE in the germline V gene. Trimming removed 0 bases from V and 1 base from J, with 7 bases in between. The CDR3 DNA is TGTGCCAGCAGCGTAGCTCAGGGGAACACTGAAGCTTTCTTT. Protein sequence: CASSVAQGNTEAFF.

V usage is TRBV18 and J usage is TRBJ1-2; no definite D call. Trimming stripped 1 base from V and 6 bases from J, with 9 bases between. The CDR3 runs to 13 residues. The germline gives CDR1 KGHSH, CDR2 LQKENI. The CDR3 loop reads CASSPRGFDGYTF. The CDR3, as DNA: TGTGCCAGCTCACCACGAGGGTTCGATGGCTACACCTTC.

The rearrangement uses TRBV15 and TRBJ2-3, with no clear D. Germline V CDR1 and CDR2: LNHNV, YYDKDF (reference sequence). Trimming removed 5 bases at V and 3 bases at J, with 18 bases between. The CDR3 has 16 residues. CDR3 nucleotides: TGTGCCACCAGCCGAATACGTACCATTAGAACAGATACGCAGTATTTT. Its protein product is CATSRIRTIRTDTQYF.

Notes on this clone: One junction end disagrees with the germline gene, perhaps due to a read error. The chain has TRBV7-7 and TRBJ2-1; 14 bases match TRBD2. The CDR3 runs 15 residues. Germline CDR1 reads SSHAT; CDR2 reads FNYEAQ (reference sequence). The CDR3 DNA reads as TGTGCTAGCAGCCACGGACTAGCGGGGGGCAATGAGCAGTTCTTC. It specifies CASSHGLAGGNEQFF.

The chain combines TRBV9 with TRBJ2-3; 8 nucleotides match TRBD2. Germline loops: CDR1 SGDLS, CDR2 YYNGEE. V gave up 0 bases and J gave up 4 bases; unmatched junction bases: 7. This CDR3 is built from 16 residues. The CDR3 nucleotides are TGTGCCAGCAGCGTAGAAGGAGCGGGAGTCCCAGATACGCAGTATTTT. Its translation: CASSVEGAGVPDTQYF.

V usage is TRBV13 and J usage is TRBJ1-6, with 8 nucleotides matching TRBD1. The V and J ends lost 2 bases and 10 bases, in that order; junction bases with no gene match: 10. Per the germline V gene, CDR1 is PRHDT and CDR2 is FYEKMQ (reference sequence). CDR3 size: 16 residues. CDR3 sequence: CASSLLGQVSGSPLHF. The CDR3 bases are TGTGCCAGCAGCTTACTGGGACAGGTCTCGGGGTCACCCCTCCACTTT.

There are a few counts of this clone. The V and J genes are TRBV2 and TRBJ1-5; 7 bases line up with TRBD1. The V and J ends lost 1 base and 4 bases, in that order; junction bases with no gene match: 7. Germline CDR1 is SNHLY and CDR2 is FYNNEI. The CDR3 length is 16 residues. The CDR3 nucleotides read TGTGCCAGCAGTGAAGAGGTGACAGGGAGGAATCAGCCCCAGCATTTT. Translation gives CASSEEVTGRNQPQHF.

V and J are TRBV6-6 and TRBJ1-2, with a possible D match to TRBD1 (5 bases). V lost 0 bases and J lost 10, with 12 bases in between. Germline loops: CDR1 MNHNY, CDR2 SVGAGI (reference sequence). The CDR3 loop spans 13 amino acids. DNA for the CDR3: TGTGCCAGCAGTTACTCGCTCGGGGGGAACTACACCTTC. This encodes CASSYSLGGNYTF.

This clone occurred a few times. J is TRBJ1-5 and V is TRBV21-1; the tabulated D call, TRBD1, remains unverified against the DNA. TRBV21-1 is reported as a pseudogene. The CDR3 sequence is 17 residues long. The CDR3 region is CASSKPPDRENNQPQHF. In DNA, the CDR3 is TGTGCCAGCAGCAAACCCCCGGACAGGGAGAACAATCAGCCCCAGCATTTT.

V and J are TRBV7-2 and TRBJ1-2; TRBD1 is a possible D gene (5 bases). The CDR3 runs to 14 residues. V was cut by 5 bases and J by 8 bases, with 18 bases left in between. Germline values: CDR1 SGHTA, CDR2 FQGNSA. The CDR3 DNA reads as TGTGCCAGCAGCCCAAACCCGGCAGGGTTCGGCTACACCTTC. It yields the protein CASSPNPAGFGYTF.

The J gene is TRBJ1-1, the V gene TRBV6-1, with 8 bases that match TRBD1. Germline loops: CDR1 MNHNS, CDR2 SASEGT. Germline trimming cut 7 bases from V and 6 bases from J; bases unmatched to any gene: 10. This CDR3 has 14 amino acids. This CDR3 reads CASIQQGAQPEAFF. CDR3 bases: TGTGCCAGCATTCAGCAGGGGGCGCAACCTGAAGCTTTCTTT.

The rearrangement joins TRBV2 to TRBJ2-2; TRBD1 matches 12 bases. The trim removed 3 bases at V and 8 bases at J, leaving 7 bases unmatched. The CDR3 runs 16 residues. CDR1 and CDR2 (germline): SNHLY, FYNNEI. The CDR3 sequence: CASSELGQGASGELFF. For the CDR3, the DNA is TGTGCCAGCAGTGAGCTGGGACAGGGGGCGAGTGGGGAGCTGTTTTTT.

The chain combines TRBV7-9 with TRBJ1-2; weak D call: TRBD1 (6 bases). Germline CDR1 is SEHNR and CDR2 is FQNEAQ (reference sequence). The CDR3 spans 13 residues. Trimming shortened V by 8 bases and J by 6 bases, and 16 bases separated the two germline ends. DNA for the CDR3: TGTGCCAGCCCACCCGCTACAGGGAATGGCTACACCTTC. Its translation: CASPPATGNGYTF.

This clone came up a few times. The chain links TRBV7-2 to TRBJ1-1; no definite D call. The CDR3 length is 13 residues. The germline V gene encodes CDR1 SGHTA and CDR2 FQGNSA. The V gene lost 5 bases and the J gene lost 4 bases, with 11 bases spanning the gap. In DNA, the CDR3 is TGTGCCAGCAGCGCTACTCGTGGCACTGAAGCTTTCTTT. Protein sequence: CASSATRGTEAFF.